This T cell receptor beta chain is drawn from a study of metastatic and nonmetastatic thyroid tumors. Study summary: Comparative analysis of repertoires was undertaken across blood and tumor or nodule tissue obtained from malignant and benign thyroid patients.

Through MiXCR, TCRdb re-clonotyped the PCR reads. Of around 30,000 clones listed, 3.5% to 5% were seen once; the top ten hold roughly a fifth. This clone was counted only a few times. CDR1 and CDR2 (germline): LNHDA, SQIVND (reference sequence). The CDR3 sequence is 15 residues long. V lost 1 base, J lost 1 base, and 8 bases lay in between. There were no patients who had received any treatment before thyroid surgery. The sample comprised blood. The source is a female donor with papillary thyroid cancer or a benign thyroid nodule (not recorded which). Some clones in this sample may be carry-over from other donors' samples. The chain joins TRBV19 to TRBJ2-1, with D uncertain. CDR3 in DNA: TGTGCCAGTAGTATAGCGGCACTTTCCTACAATGAGCAGTTCTTC. This sequence encodes CASSIAALSYNEQFF.